The clone carrying this T cell receptor beta chain was found a few times. Its target is unknown. Via MiXCR, TCRdb re-called the reads, giving one row per CDR3 protein. The table lists about 55,000 distinct CDR3 sequences, roughly 20% of them singletons. V was cut by 1 base and J by 4 bases, with 21 bases left in between. Germline CDR1 is SGHVS and CDR2 is FQNEAQ. The CDR3 consists of 18 residues. These data come from a study of T cell repertoires in cytomegalovirus infection. Background on the study: CMV epitopes, recently identified HLA-C-restricted and well-studied HLA-B-restricted, were used. Study results and caveats: Dominant in the ex vivo response were TCR beta clonotypes restricted by HLA-C and specific for CMV. Accumulated public TCR beta family frequency recognized individuals carrying CMV together with the relevant HLA.

The receptor was isolated from a human donor in good health (CMV status not recorded). Some clones in this sample may be carry-over from other donors' samples. The sequencing used CD8+ T cells from cultured PBMCs, collected from culture after CMV antigen stimulation. This chain links TRBV7-8 with TRBJ2-3; maybe TRBD1 (6 bases). CDR3 residues: CASSLERGFSNGPDTQYF. The CDR3 DNA is TGTGCCAGCAGCTTAGAAAGGGGGTTCTCCAACGGTCCAGATACGCAGTATTTT.